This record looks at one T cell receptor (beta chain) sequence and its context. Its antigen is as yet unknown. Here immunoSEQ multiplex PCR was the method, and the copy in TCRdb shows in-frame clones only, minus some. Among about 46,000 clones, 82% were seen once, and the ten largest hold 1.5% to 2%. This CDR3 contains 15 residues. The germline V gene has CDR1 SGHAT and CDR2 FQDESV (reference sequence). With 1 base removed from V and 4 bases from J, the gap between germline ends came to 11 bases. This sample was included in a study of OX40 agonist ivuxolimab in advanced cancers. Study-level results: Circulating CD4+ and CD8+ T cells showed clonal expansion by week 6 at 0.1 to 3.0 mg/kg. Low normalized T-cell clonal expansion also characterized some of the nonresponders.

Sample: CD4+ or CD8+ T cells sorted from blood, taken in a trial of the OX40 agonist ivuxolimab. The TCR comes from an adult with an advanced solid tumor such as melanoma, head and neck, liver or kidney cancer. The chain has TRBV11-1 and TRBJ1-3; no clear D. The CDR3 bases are TGTGCCAGCAGCTTAGGGCGGATTGACGGAAACACCATATATTTT. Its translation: CASSLGRIDGNTIYF.